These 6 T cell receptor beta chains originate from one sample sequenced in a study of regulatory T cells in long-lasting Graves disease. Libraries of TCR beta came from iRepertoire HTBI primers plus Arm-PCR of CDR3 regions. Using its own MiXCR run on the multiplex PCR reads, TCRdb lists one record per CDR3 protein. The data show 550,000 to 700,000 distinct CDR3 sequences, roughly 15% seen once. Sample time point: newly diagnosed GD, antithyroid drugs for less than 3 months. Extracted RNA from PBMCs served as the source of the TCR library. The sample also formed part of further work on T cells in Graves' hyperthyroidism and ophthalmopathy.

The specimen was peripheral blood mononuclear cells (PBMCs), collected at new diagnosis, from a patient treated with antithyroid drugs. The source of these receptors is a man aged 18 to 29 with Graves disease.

CDR3 protein: CASSPLMSAGTGELFF. The CDR3 DNA follows: TGTGCCAGCAGCCCCCTCATGTCCGCTGGCACCGGGGAGCTGTTTTTT. The chain couples TRBV27 to TRBJ2-2; D gene uncertain. Between the trimmed V and J ends, which lost 6 bases and 4 bases, there was a span of 18 bases. Per the germline V gene, CDR1 is MNHEY and CDR2 is SMNVEV (reference sequence). The CDR3 loop spans 16 amino acids.

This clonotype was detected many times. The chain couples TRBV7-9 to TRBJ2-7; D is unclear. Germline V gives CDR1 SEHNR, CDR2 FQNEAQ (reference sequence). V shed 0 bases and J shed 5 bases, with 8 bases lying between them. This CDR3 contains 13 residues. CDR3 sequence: CASSLALEHEQYF. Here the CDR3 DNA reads TGTGCCAGCAGCTTAGCGCTGGAGCACGAGCAGTACTTC.

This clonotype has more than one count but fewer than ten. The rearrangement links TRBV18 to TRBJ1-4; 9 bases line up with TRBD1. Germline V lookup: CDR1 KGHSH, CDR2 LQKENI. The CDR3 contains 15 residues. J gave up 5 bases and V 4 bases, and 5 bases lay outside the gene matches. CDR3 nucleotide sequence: TGTGCCAGCTCACGGGACAGGGTATTCAATGAAAAACTGTTTTTT. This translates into CASSRDRVFNEKLFF.

CDR3 amino acids: CASSIGSVNQPQHF. Written as DNA, the CDR3 is TGTGCCAGTAGTATCGGGTCAGTCAATCAGCCCCAGCATTTT. The genes are TRBV19 and TRBJ1-5; no clear D. Germline values: CDR1 LNHDA, CDR2 SQIVND (reference sequence). This CDR3 is 14 amino acids long. V was shortened by 3 bases and J by 3 bases, with 9 bases between the two germline ends.

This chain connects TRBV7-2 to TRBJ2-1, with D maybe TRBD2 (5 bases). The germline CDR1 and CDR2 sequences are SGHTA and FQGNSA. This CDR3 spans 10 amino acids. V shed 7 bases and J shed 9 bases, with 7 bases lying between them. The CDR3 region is CASKGSEQFF. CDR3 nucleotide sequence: TGTGCCAGCAAAGGGAGTGAGCAGTTCTTC.

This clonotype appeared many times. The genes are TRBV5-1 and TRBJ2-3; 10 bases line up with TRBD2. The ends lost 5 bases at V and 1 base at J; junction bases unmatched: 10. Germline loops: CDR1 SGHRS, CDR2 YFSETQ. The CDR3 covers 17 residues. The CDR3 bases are TGCGCCAGCAGAAAAATGCTAGCGGGAGCAGGCACAGATACGCAGTATTTT. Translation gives CASRKMLAGAGTDTQYF.